What follows describes a single T cell receptor beta chain. The record originates from a study of cytomegalovirus exposure and HLA in healthy donors. PCR was performed using 60 Vbeta and 13 Jbeta primers. Data came from immunoSEQ multiplex PCR; TCRdb stores just in-frame clones and leaves some out. The sample has under 100,000 clones; more than 60% are singletons. The CDR3 is made up of 13 amino acids. The V gene lost 9 bases and the J gene lost 3 bases, with 12 bases spanning the gap. Germline CDR1 and CDR2: SGHRS and YFSETQ. Sequenced material: PBMCs. This clonotype was sampled from a man between 18 and 35 years old in good health and CMV-seropositive. The rearrangement uses TRBV5-1 and TRBJ1-4; D gene uncertain. CDR3 DNA: TGCGCCACCTCCGAAAGCTCTAATGAAAAACTGTTTTTT. As protein: CATSESSNEKLFF.